These 29 T cell receptor beta chains were sequenced from one sample in a study of T cells expressing NK-cell markers. TCRdb re-called the 5' RACE reads and gives one entry per CDR3 protein, without DNA. This sample's clone table lists 350,000 to 450,000 distinct CDR3 sequences. The sequenced material came from blood T cells: a sorted CD56 or NKG2C T cell subset, CD4+ or CD8+ T cells, or bulk PBMC T cells (not recorded which). Receptors originate from a man aged 18-70 years in good health.

The gene calls are TRBV30 and TRBJ2-1; the TRBD2 assignment by TCRdb is unverifiable without DNA. This CDR3 spans 16 amino acids. Germline values: CDR1 GTSNPN, CDR2 SVGIG (reference sequence). CDR3 protein: CAWSEGSGGAGNEQFF.

The rearrangement links TRBV3-1 to TRBJ2-5; there is no DNA to check the TCRdb D call of TRBD1. This CDR3 is built from 15 residues. Germline loops: CDR1 LGHDT, CDR2 YNNKEL (reference sequence). CDR3 amino acids: CASSLRDRGGETQYF.

The chain combines TRBV12-3 or TRBV12-4 with TRBJ2-7; the TCRdb call, TRBD1, lacks DNA for checking. CDR3 length: 12 amino acids. CDR3: CASSARGAEQYF.

The gene calls are TRBV2 and TRBJ1-1; the D call of TRBD1 rests on TCRdb alone, since no DNA is present to check it. Germline lookup yields CDR1 SNHLY and CDR2 FYNNEI. This CDR3 has 15 amino acids. The CDR3 loop is CASSDPGSGGGEAFF.

The chain carries TRBV7-2 and TRBJ2-3; TCRdb lists TRBD2, though no DNA is available to test this call. The CDR3 loop spans 14 amino acids. Germline values: CDR1 SGHTA, CDR2 FQGNSA. The CDR3 reads CASNRASLSDTQYF.

This rearrangement joins TRBV4-2 to TRBJ2-2; lacking DNA, the TRBD2 call made by TCRdb goes unchecked. The CDR3 is 18 amino acids. Germline V gene lookup returns CDR1 LGHNA and CDR2 YNFKEQ. CDR3 in amino acids: CASSPTGGLAPNGGELFF.

The chain couples TRBV6-5 to TRBJ1-5; TCRdb gives TRBD1 as the D gene, but with no DNA this cannot be confirmed. The CDR3 has 18 amino acids. CDR1 is MNHEY, CDR2 SVGAGI, per germline. CDR3 sequence reads: CASSYRPPTVSNNQPQHF.

The genes are TRBV29-1 and TRBJ1-3; checking the TCRdb D call of TRBD1 is not possible without DNA. Germline CDR1 SQVTM, CDR2 ANQGSEA. The CDR3 spans 13 residues. The CDR3 protein is CSVRGFSGNTIYF.

The V call is TRBV6-1, the J call TRBJ2-5; TCRdb reports TRBD1, a call that lacks DNA to check it against. From germline, CDR1 is MNHNS and CDR2 SASEGT. There are 15 residues in the CDR3. This chain's CDR3 is CASTTRVPNPETQYF.

This chain links TRBV28 with TRBJ2-7; TCRdb reports TRBD1, a call that lacks DNA to check it against. The CDR3 runs to 16 residues. Germline V lookup: CDR1 MDHEN, CDR2 SYDVKM. The CDR3 sequence is CASSYQTDRGRNEQYF.

This chain links TRBV6-5 with TRBJ1-1; TCRdb designates TRBD1, a call that cannot be tested without DNA. This CDR3 has 12 amino acids. Germline CDR1 MNHEY, CDR2 SVGAGI. The CDR3 spells CARDRVNGEAFF.

The rearrangement uses TRBV12-3 or TRBV12-4 and TRBJ2-7; TCRdb outputs TRBD1, but without DNA this stays unchecked. The CDR3 consists of 16 residues. This chain's CDR3 is CASSSYPGQGSYEQYF.

The chain carries TRBV5-4 and TRBJ2-5. In germline, CDR1 is SGHNT, CDR2 YYREEE (reference sequence). The CDR3 loop spans 12 amino acids. The CDR3 reads CASSLYPETQYF.

The rearrangement joins TRBV12-3 or TRBV12-4 to TRBJ2-7. The CDR3 extends over 14 amino acids. Here the CDR3 reads CASSRLTNSYEQYF.

The V call is TRBV20-1, the J call TRBJ1-3. In germline, CDR1 is DFQATT, CDR2 SNEGSKA (reference sequence). This CDR3 has 15 residues. The CDR3 is CSARFGNRAGNTIYF.

V and J are TRBV18 and TRBJ2-3; TCRdb outputs TRBD1, but without DNA this stays unchecked. Germline loops: CDR1 KGHSH, CDR2 LQKENI. CDR3 length equals 15 residues. The CDR3 spells CASSLGQGSGDTQYF.

V is TRBV6-2 or TRBV6-3 and J is TRBJ2-3; TCRdb picks TRBD1, but there is no DNA to check that call. This CDR3 is 14 amino acids long. CDR1 is MNHEY, CDR2 SVGEGT, per germline. The CDR3 sequence is CASQTGGAPDTQYF.

The chain carries TRBV3-1 and TRBJ1-6; TCRdb's assignment of TRBD1 cannot be checked, as there is no DNA. The germline gives CDR1 LGHDT, CDR2 YNNKEL (reference sequence). CDR3 length equals 15 residues. CDR3 region: CASSQNRGANSPLHF.

This chain connects TRBV12-3 or TRBV12-4 to TRBJ2-5; TCRdb selects TRBD2, and the lack of DNA leaves this call unchecked. This CDR3 is built from 15 residues. The CDR3 protein is CASSFIAGGRETQYF.

The genes are TRBV7-6 and TRBJ2-5; TCRdb outputs TRBD1, but without DNA this stays unchecked. CDR3 size: 16 residues. Per the germline V gene, CDR1 is SGHVS and CDR2 is FNYEAQ. CDR3 sequence reads: CASSLGVGTGYETQYF.

The chain has TRBV7-2 and TRBJ2-7; TCRdb's assignment of TRBD1 cannot be checked, as there is no DNA. The CDR3 is 16 residues long. Germline CDR1 reads SGHTA; CDR2 reads FQGNSA. CDR3: CASSLGGRGTAYEQYF.

V usage is TRBV6-1 and J usage is TRBJ2-6. The CDR3 contains 14 residues. Germline lookup yields CDR1 MNHNS and CDR2 SASEGT. CDR3 amino acids: CASRDISGANVLTF.

V gene TRBV5-1 combines with J gene TRBJ1-4; TCRdb reports TRBD1, a call that lacks DNA to check it against. The CDR3 contains 17 residues. CDR1 and CDR2 from the germline V gene are SGHRS and YFSETQ. The CDR3 loop reads CASSWGRGGPTNEKLFF.

The V call is TRBV29-1, the J call TRBJ2-3. The CDR3 totals 12 residues. Germline loops: CDR1 SQVTM, CDR2 ANQGSEA. The CDR3 spells CSLHLAQGTQYF.

The genes are TRBV15 and TRBJ2-1; the D call from TCRdb, TRBD1, cannot be confirmed without DNA. The CDR3 consists of 15 residues. Germline assignment: CDR1 LNHNV and CDR2 YYDKDF (reference sequence). CDR3 in amino acids: CATSRVGQGRSEQFF.

The chain has TRBV12-3 or TRBV12-4 and TRBJ2-5; as DNA is missing, the TRBD2 call by TCRdb cannot be tested. This CDR3 comprises 15 residues. The CDR3 here is CASSLPQLGQETQYF.

This CDR3 reads CASTTSGGFNEQFF. The chain is built from TRBV6-2 or TRBV6-3 and TRBJ2-1; TCRdb designates TRBD2, a call that cannot be tested without DNA. Germline V gives CDR1 MNHEY, CDR2 SVGEGT. The CDR3 sequence is 14 residues long.

The rearrangement joins TRBV2 to TRBJ2-5; with no DNA, the TCRdb D assignment of TRBD2 cannot be verified. The CDR3 is 15 residues long. Per the germline V gene, CDR1 is SNHLY and CDR2 is FYNNEI. The CDR3 reads CASSGPGLALETQYF.

The rearrangement links TRBV2 to TRBJ2-6; TCRdb's D call, TRBD2, is unchecked because there is no DNA. CDR1 is SNHLY and CDR2 is FYNNEI in the germline V gene. CDR3 length equals 16 residues. The CDR3 loop is CASSEARARGLEVLTF.